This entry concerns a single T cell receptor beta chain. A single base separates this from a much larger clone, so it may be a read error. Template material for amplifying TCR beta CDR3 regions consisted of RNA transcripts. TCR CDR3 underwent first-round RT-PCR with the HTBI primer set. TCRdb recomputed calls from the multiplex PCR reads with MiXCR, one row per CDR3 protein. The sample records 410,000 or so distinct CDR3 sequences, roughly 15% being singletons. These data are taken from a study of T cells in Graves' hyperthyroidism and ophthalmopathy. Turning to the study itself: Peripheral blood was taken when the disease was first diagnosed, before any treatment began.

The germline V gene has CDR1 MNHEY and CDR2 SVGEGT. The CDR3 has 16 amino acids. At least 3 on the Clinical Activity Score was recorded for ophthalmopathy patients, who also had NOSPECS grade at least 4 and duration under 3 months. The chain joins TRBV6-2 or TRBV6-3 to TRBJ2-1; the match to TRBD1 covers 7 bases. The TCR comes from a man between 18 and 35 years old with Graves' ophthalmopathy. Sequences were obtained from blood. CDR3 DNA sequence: TGTGCCGGCAGTGGCCCCTTTTTAAGACAGGGCAATGAGCAGTTCTTC. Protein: CAGSGPFLRQGNEQFF.